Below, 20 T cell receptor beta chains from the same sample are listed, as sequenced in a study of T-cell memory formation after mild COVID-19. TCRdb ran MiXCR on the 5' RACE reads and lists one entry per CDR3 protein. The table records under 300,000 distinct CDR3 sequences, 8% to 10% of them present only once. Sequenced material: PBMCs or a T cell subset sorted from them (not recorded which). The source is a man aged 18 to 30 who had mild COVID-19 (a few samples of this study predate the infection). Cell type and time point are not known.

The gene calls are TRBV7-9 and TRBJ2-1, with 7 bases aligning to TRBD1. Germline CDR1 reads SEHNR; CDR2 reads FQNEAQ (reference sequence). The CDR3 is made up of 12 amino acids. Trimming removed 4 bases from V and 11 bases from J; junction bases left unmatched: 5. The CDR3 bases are TGTGCCAGCAGCTATGGACAGGAAAAGCAGTTCTTC. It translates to CASSYGQEKQFF.

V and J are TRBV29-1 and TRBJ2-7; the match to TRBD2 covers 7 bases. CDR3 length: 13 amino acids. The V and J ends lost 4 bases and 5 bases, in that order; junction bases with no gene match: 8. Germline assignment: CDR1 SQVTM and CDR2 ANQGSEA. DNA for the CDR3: TGCAGCGTTGGCCGGGGACTATGGGACGAGCAGTACTTC. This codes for CSVGRGLWDEQYF.

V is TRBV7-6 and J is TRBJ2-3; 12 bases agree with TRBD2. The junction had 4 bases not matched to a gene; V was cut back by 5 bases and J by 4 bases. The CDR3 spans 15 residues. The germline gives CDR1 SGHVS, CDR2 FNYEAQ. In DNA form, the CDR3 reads TGTGCCAGCAGCGCGCTAGCGGGGGGGCCAGATACGCAGTATTTT. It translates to CASSALAGGPDTQYF.

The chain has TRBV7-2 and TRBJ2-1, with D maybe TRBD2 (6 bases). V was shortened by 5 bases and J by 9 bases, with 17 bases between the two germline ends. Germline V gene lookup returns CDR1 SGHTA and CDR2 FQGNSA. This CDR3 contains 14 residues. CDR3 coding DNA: TGTGCCAGCAGCGTTCGTGCGGGGAGGATTGAGCAGTTCTTC. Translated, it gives CASSVRAGRIEQFF.

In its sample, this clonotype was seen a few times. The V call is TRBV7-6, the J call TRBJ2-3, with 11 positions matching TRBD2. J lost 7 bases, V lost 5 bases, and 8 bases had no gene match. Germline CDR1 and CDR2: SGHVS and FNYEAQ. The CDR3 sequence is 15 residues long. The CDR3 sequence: CASSLSGGAGHTQYF. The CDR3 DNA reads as TGTGCCAGCAGCCTTAGCGGGGGGGCCGGACATACGCAGTATTTT.

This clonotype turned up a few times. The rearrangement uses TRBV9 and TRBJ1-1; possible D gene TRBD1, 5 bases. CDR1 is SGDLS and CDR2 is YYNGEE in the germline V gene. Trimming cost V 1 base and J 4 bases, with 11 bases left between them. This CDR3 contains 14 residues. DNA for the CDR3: TGTGCCAGCAGCGTACGGGGGGAGAGCACTGAAGCTTTCTTT. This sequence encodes CASSVRGESTEAFF.

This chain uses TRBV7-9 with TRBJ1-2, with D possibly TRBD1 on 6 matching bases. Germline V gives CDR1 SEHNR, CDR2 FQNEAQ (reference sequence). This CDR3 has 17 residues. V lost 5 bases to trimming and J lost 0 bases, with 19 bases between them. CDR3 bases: TGTGCCAGCAGCCCACCCGTGGAGGGGGAAGCTAACTATGGCTACACCTTC. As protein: CASSPPVEGEANYGYTF.

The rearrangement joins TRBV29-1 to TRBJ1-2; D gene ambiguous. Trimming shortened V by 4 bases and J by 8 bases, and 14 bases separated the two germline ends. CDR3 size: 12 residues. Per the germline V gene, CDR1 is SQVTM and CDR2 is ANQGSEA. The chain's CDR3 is CSVGEGAPGYTF. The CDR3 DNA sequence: TGCAGCGTTGGGGAGGGAGCTCCCGGCTACACCTTC. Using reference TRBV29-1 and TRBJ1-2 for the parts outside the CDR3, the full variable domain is SAVISQKPSRDICQRGTSLTIQCQVDSQVTMMFWYRQQPGQSLTLIATANQGSEATYESGFVIDKFPISRPNLTFSTLTVSNMSPEDSSIYLCSVGEGAPGYTFGSGTRLTVV.

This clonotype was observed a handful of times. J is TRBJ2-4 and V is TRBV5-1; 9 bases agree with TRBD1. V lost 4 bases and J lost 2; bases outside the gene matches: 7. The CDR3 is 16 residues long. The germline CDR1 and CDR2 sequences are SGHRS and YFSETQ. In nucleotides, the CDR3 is TGCGCCAGCAGCGCGGGACAGGGAGTGTCCAAAAACATTCAGTACTTC. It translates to CASSAGQGVSKNIQYF.

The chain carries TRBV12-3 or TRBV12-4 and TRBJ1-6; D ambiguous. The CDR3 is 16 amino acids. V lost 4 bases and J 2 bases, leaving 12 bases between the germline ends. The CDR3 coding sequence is TGTGCCAGCAGTTACCGTAGCCCAACCTATAATTCACCCCTCCACTTT. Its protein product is CASSYRSPTYNSPLHF.

The DNA of the CDR3 is TGCGCCAGCAGCTTACAGGGGCGGGACTCTGAAGCTTTCTTT. It specifies CASSLQGRDSEAFF. The chain links TRBV5-1 to TRBJ1-1, with 7 bases that match TRBD1. Germline assignment: CDR1 SGHRS and CDR2 YFSETQ. Unmatched junction bases numbered 7, after V lost 2 bases and J lost 6 bases. CDR3 length: 14 residues.

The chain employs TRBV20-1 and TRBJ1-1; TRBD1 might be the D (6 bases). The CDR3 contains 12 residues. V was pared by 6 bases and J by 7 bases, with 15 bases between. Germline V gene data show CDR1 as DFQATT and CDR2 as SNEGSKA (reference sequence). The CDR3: CSAIEGGLEAFF. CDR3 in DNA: TGCAGTGCCATCGAGGGGGGACTTGAAGCTTTCTTT.

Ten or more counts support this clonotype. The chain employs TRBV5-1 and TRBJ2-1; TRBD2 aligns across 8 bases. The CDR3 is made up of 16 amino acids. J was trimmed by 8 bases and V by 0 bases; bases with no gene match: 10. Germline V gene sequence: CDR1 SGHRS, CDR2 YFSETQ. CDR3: CASSLAVAGGWDEQFF. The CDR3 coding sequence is TGCGCCAGCAGCTTGGCCGTGGCGGGGGGCTGGGATGAGCAGTTCTTC.

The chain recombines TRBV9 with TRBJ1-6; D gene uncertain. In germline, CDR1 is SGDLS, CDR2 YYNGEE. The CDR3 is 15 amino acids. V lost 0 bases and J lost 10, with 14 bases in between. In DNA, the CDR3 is TGTGCCAGCAGCGTAGAGGAGGGTTGGAGATCACCCCTCCACTTT. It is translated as CASSVEEGWRSPLHF.

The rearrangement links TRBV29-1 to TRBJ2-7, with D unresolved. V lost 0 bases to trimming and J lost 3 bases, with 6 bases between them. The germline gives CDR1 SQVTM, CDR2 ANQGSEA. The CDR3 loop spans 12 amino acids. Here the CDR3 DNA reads TGCAGCGTTGAAGATCATAACTACGAGCAGTACGTC. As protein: CSVEDHNYEQYV.

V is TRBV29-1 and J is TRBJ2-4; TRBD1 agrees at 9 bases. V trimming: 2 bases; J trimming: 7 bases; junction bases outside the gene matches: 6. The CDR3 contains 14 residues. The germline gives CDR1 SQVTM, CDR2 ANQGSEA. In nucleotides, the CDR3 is TGCAGCGTTGAACGGGGACAGGGTGGGAACATTCAGTACTTC. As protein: CSVERGQGGNIQYF.

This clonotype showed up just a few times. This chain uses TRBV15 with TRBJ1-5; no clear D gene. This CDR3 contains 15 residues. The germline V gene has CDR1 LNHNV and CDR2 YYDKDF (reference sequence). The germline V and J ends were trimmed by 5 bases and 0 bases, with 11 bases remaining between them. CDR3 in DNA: TGTGCCACCAGCCCGAGAGGGATTAGCAATCAGCCCCAGCATTTT. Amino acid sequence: CATSPRGISNQPQHF.

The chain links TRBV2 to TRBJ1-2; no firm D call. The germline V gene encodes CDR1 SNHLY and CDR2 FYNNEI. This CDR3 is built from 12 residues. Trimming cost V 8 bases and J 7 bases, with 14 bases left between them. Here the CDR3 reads CASGPTFGGYTF. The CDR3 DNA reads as TGTGCCAGCGGCCCCACCTTCGGTGGCTACACCTTC. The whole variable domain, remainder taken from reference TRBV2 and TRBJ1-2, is EPEVTQTPSHQVTQMGQEVILRCVPISNHLYFYWYRQILGQKVEFLVSFYNNEISEKSEIFDDQFSVERPDGSNFTLKIRSTKLEDSAMYFCASGPTFGGYTFGSGTRLTVV.

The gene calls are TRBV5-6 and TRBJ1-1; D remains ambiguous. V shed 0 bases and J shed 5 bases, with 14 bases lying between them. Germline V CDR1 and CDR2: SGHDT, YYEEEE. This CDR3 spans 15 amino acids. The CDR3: CASSLAFLPRTEAFF. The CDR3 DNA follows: TGTGCCAGCAGCTTGGCTTTCTTACCGAGGACTGAAGCTTTCTTT.

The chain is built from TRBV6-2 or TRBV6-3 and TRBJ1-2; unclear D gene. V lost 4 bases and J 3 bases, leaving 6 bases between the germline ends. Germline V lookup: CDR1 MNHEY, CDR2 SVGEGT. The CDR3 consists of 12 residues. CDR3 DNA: TGTGCCAGCAGTTTCATGGACTATGGCTACACCTTC. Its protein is CASSFMDYGYTF.